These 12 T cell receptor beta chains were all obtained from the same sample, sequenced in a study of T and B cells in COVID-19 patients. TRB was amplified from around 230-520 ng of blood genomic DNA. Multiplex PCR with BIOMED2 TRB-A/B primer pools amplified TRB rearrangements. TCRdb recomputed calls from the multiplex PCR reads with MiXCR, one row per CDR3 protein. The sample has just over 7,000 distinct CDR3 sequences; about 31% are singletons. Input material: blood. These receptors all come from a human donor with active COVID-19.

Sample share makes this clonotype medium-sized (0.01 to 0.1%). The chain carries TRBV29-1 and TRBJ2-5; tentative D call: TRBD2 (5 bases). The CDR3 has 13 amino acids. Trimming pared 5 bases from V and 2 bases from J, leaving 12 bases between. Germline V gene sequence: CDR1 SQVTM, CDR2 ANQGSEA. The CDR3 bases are TGCAGCGTTAGAGGGCGGGCTCAAGAGACCCAGTACTTC. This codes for CSVRGRAQETQYF.

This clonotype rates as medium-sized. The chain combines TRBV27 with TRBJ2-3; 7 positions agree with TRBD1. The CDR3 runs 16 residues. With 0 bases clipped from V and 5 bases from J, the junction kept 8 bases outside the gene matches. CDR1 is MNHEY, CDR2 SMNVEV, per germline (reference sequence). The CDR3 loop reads CASSLSGRGHGDTQYF. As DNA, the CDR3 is TGTGCCAGCAGTTTATCGGGTAGGGGGCATGGAGATACGCAGTATTTT.

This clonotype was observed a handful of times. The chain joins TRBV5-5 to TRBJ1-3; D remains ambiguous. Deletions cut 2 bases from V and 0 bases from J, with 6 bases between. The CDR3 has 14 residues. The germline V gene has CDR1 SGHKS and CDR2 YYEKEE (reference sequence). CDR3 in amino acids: CASSFGSSGNTIYF. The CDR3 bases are TGTGCCAGCAGCTTTGGATCCTCTGGAAACACCATATATTTT.

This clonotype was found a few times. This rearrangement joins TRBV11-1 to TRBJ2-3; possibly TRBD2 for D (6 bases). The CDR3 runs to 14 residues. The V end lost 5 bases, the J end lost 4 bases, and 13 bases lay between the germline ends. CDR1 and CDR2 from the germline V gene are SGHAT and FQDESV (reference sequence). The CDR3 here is CASSPDGGADTQYF. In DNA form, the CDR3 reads TGTGCCAGCAGCCCGGACGGAGGGGCAGATACGCAGTATTTT.

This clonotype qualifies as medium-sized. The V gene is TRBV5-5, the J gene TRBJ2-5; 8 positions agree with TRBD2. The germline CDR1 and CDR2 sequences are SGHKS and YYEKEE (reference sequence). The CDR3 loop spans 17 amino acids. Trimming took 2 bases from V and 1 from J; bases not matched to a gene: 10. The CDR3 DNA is TGTGCCAGCAGCTTTGGTGCGGGGGGAGGGCTCCAAGAGACCCAGTACTTC. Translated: CASSFGAGGGLQETQYF.

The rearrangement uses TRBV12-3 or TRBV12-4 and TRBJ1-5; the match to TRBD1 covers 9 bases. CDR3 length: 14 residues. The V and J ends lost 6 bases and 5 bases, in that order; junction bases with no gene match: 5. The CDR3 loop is CASSSGQGYQPQHF. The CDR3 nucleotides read TGTGCCAGCAGCTCGGGACAGGGATATCAGCCCCAGCATTTT.

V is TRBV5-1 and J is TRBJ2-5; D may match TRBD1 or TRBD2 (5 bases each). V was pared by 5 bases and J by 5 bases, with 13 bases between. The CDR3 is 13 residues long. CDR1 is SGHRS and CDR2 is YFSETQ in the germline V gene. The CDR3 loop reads CASRGTGVETQYF. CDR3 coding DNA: TGCGCCAGCAGAGGGACCGGGGTTGAGACCCAGTACTTC.

The CDR3 coding sequence is TGCGCCAGCAGCCAAGATGGGGGACAGTCCTACAATGAGCAGTTCTTC. This gives the protein CASSQDGGQSYNEQFF. This chain joins TRBV4-3 and TRBJ2-1, with 7 bases aligning to TRBD1. Germline loops: CDR1 LGHNA, CDR2 YSLEER. The CDR3 totals 16 residues. The junction had 3 bases not matched to a gene; V was cut back by 0 bases and J by 1 base.

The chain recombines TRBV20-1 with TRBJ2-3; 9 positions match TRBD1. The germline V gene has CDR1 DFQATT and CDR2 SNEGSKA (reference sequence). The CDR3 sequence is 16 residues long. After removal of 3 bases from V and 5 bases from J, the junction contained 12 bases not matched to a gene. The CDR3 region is CSASAPDRGGGDTQYF. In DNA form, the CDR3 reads TGCAGTGCTAGTGCCCCGGACAGGGGAGGCGGAGATACGCAGTATTTT.

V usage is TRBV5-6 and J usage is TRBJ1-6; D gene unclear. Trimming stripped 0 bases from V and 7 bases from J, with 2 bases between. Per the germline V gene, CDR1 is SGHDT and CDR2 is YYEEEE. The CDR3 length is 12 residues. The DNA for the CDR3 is TGTGCCAGCAGCTTGGTGAATTCACCCCTCCACTTT. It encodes CASSLVNSPLHF.

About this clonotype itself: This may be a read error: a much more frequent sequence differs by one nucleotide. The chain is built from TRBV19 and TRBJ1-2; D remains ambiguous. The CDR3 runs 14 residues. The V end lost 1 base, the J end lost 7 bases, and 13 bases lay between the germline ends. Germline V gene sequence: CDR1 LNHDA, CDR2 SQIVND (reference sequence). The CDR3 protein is CASSIAVTVSGYTF. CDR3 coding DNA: TGTGCCAGTAGTATAGCAGTGACGGTGAGTGGCTACACCTTC.

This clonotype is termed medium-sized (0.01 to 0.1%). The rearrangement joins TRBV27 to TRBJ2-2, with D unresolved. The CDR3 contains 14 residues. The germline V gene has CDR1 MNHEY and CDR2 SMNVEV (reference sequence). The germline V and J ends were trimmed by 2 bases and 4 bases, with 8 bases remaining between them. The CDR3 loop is CASSLRAATGELFF. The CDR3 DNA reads TGTGCCAGCAGTTTAAGGGCTGCCACCGGGGAGCTGTTTTTT.